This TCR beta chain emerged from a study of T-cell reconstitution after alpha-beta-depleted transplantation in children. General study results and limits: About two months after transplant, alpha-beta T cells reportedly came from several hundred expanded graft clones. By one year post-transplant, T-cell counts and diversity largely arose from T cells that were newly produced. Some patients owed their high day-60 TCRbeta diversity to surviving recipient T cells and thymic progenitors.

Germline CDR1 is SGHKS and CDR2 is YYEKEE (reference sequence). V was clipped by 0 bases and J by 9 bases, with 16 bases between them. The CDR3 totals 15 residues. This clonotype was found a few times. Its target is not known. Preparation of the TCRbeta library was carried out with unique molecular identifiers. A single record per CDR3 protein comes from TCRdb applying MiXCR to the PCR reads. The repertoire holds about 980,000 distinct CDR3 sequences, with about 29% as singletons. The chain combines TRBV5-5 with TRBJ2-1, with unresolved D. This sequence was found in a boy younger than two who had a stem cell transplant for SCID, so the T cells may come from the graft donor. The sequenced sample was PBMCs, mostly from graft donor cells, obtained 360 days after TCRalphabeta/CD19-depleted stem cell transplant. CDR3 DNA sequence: TGTGCCAGCAGCTTGGCCACTAACGGTATTCGTGAGCAGTTCTTC. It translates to CASSLATNGIREQFF.